These T cell receptor beta chains were read from a single sample in a study of identical twins. From the 5' RACE reads, TCRdb called clonotypes with MiXCR, one entry per CDR3 protein. The sample holds 300,000 to 350,000 distinct CDR3 sequences, about 12% seen once. The same sample was also used in a study of yellow fever vaccine responses in identical twins.

The sample was CD8+ T cells sorted from blood. Source of these receptors: a woman aged 18-29 years in good health. Each CDR3 is given with its conserved first and last residue. The D gene is left open where the match is weak. The size of a clone is reported for some rows only, either as once, few or many, or as a class for expanded clones.

v_gene,abundance,d_gene,j_gene,CDR3aa,CDR3nt
TRBV2,.,.,TRBJ2-7,CASSENTPPGEQYF,TGTGCCAGCAGTGAGAACACCCCACCGGGGGAGCAGTACTTC
TRBV4-1,.,.,TRBJ1-2,CASSQVTAGYYGYTF,TGCGCCAGCAGCCAAGTAACAGCGGGGTACTATGGCTACACCTTC
TRBV19,.,.,TRBJ2-1,CASSSRDFIYNEQFF,TGTGCCAGTAGCTCACGGGACTTCATCTACAATGAGCAGTTCTTC
TRBV28,.,TRBD2,TRBJ2-1,CASSSTRREDDEQFF,TGTGCCAGCAGTTCAACCCGGCGGGAGGACGATGAGCAGTTCTTC
TRBV24-1,.,.,TRBJ2-1,CATSDSRDEQFF,TGTGCCACCAGTGATTCCAGGGATGAGCAGTTCTTC
TRBV15,.,.,TRBJ2-5,CATSRAGQAQETQYF,TGTGCCACCAGCAGAGCGGGGCAGGCCCAAGAGACCCAGTACTTC
TRBV7-8,.,.,TRBJ1-3,CASSLRYRESSGNTIYF,TGTGCCAGCAGCTTACGGTATAGGGAGAGCTCTGGAAACACCATATATTTT
TRBV5-1,.,TRBD2,TRBJ2-7,CASSHGLAGPYEQYF,TGCGCCAGCAGCCATGGACTAGCGGGACCCTACGAGCAGTACTTC
TRBV11-1,few,.,TRBJ1-1,CASSLDFGNTEAFF,TGTGCCAGCAGCTTAGATTTTGGAAACACTGAAGCTTTCTTT
TRBV27,few,.,TRBJ2-2,CASWGAGELFF,TGTGCCAGCTGGGGAGCCGGGGAGCTGTTTTTT
TRBV6-5,few,TRBD1,TRBJ2-7,CASSYSGTGVDEQYF,TGTGCCAGCAGTTACTCCGGGACAGGGGTGGACGAGCAGTACTTC
TRBV29-1,many,.,TRBJ2-4,CSVASGLEDKNIQYF,TGCAGCGTCGCCAGCGGCCTTGAGGACAAAAACATTCAGTACTTC
TRBV6-4,many,.,TRBJ1-2,CASSDRDQGGYTF,TGTGCCAGCAGTGACAGGGATCAGGGTGGCTACACCTTC
TRBV9,many,.,TRBJ2-7,CASSPRLRYEQYF,TGTGCCAGCAGCCCCAGATTGCGCTACGAGCAGTACTTC
TRBV7-6,few,TRBD1,TRBJ2-3,CASSLSTGGLTDTQYF,TGTGCCAGCAGCTTAAGTACAGGGGGGTTGACAGATACGCAGTATTTT
TRBV9,few,TRBD2,TRBJ2-3,CASSPPHGGGIVTDTQYF,TGTGCCAGCAGCCCTCCCCACGGGGGGGGGATTGTCACAGATACGCAGTATTTT
TRBV28,.,.,TRBJ2-5,CASSFYTEAAQETQYF,TGTGCCAGCAGTTTTTATACAGAGGCGGCCCAAGAGACCCAGTACTTC
TRBV28,few,.,TRBJ1-2,CASSLKGAGAIYGYTF,TGTGCCAGCAGTTTAAAAGGGGCAGGTGCTATCTATGGCTACACCTTC
TRBV4-2,few,.,TRBJ2-1,CASSQEVGPGTLLNEQFF,TGTGCCAGCAGCCAAGAGGTAGGTCCGGGAACTCTGCTCAATGAGCAGTTCTTC
TRBV4-1,many,TRBD2,TRBJ2-2,CASSQAEGRAGELFF,TGCGCCAGCAGCCAGGCCGAAGGGAGGGCCGGGGAGCTGTTTTTT
TRBV13,.,TRBD2,TRBJ2-3,CASSPGVAGSDTQYF,TGTGCCAGCAGCCCGGGGGTAGCGGGATCAGATACGCAGTATTTT
TRBV6-4,few,.,TRBJ2-3,CASSTPRTDTQYF,TGTGCCAGCAGTACTCCCCGCACAGATACGCAGTATTTT
TRBV15,.,.,TRBJ2-7,CATRESTFSYEQYF,TGTGCCACCAGGGAGTCTACCTTCTCCTACGAGCAGTACTTC
TRBV2,few,.,TRBJ2-5,CASSRRFQETQYF,TGTGCCAGCAGTAGGAGGTTTCAGGAGACCCAGTACTTC
TRBV20-1,.,.,TRBJ2-7,CSARDVTRHPSYEQYF,TGCAGTGCTAGAGATGTCACCCGGCACCCATCCTACGAGCAGTACTTC
TRBV27,few,.,TRBJ1-1,CASSLGGLAEAFF,TGTGCCAGCAGCCTCGGGGGGCTGGCTGAAGCTTTCTTT
TRBV4-1,few,.,TRBJ2-5,CASSQDKGTAWSYF,TGCGCCAGCAGCCAAGATAAGGGGACGGCCTGGTCGTATTTC